These 27 T cell receptor beta chains share one sample of origin, sequenced in a study of technical replicates of blood from a few donors (dated by TCRdb to 2016 to 2017). Preparation of the library involved the immunoSEQ multiplex PCR assay. The clones in this table, taken by TCRdb from immuneACCESS, are in-frame only. Not every clone is retained; where verified, under half of the shortfall comes from an unresolved V gene, and the cause of the rest is unknown. In all, the sample holds some 80,000 clones, and 90% to 96% of those were seen once. Of the sample, 0.35% to 0.45% is held by the ten largest clones. The sequencing input was T cells isolated from PBMCs. The receptors shown here come from a human donor in good health.

CDR3 sequence (DNA): TGTGCCAGCAGCGCGCCGGGTGTATACGGGGAGCTGTTTTTT. Protein: CASSAPGVYGELFF. The V gene is TRBV5-6, the J gene TRBJ2-2, with unresolved D. Germline lookup yields CDR1 SGHDT and CDR2 YYEEEE. The CDR3 is made up of 14 amino acids. With 4 bases removed from V and 7 bases from J, the gap between germline ends came to 14 bases.

J is TRBJ2-1 and V is TRBV30; 7 nucleotides match TRBD2. CDR3 length: 14 residues. Unmatched junction bases numbered 8, after V lost 2 bases and J lost 7 bases. CDR1 and CDR2 from the germline V gene are GTSNPN and SVGIG (reference sequence). DNA for the CDR3: TGTGCCTGGAGTACGACGGGAGGTAGTAATGAGCAGTTCTTC. This gives the protein CAWSTTGGSNEQFF.

This clone occurred once. The J gene is TRBJ2-2, the V gene TRBV27, with a tentative D call TRBD2 (5 bases). The CDR3 totals 13 residues. Germline lookup yields CDR1 MNHEY and CDR2 SMNVEV (reference sequence). Between the trimmed V and J ends, which lost 3 bases and 8 bases, there was a span of 10 bases. The CDR3 is CASSFLGKGELFF. The CDR3 bases are TGTGCCAGCAGTTTTCTCGGGAAAGGGGAGCTGTTTTTT.

The V and J genes are TRBV7-3 and TRBJ2-7; the D gene is possibly TRBD1 (6 bases). The CDR3 is made up of 17 amino acids. V was shortened by 4 bases and J by 4 bases, with 23 bases between the two germline ends. Germline CDR1 and CDR2: SGHTA and FQGTGA. The CDR3 loop reads CASSSIAPTGQGYEQYF. As DNA, the CDR3 is TGTGCCAGCAGCTCAATCGCACCTACAGGGCAAGGTTACGAGCAGTACTTC.

This sequence joins TRBV27 and TRBJ1-2; 7 nucleotides align to TRBD1. Trimming took 4 bases from V and 8 from J; bases not matched to a gene: 7. The germline CDR1 and CDR2 sequences are MNHEY and SMNVEV (reference sequence). CDR3 length: 13 amino acids. CDR3 nucleotide sequence: TGTGCCAGCAGTTCCGACAGGGTGAAAGGCTACACCTTC. Its translation: CASSSDRVKGYTF.

The chain combines TRBV28 with TRBJ1-2, with D hard to call. V was cut by 1 base and J by 10 bases, with 7 bases left in between. CDR1 is MDHEN and CDR2 is SYDVKM in the germline V gene. This CDR3 is 11 amino acids long. The CDR3 region has the DNA TGTGCCAGCAGTTTATACTCCATCTACACCTTC. Amino acids: CASSLYSIYTF.

The J gene is TRBJ2-7, the V gene TRBV27, with 9 bases lining up with TRBD2. V shed 1 base, J shed 4 bases, and the junction held 2 bases outside the gene matches. Germline CDR1 and CDR2: MNHEY and SMNVEV (reference sequence). The CDR3 consists of 14 residues. DNA for the CDR3: TGTGCCAGCAGTTTATATAGCGGGAGTTACGAGCAGTACTTC. Encoded protein: CASSLYSGSYEQYF.

This chain joins TRBV11-2 and TRBJ2-1; D not resolved. CDR1 is SGHAT and CDR2 is FQNNGV in the germline V gene. Deletions cut 1 base from V and 1 base from J, with 8 bases between. This CDR3 is built from 15 residues. CDR3 bases: TGTGCCAGCAGCTTAGGATGGCCGTCCTACAATGAGCAGTTCTTC. Encoded protein: CASSLGWPSYNEQFF.

V and J are TRBV6-5 and TRBJ2-2; D is perhaps TRBD2 (6 bases). V dropped 8 bases and J dropped 3 bases, with 19 bases sitting between them. This CDR3 is built from 16 residues. CDR1 MNHEY and CDR2 SVGAGI come from the germline V gene. CDR3 sequence: CASGFTGLADTGELFF. In nucleotides, the CDR3 is TGTGCCAGCGGTTTTACGGGACTCGCAGACACCGGGGAGCTGTTTTTT.

The gene calls are TRBV6-5 and TRBJ2-1; D is unresolved. V was pared by 0 bases and J by 9 bases, with 9 bases between. CDR1 is MNHEY and CDR2 is SVGAGI in the germline V gene. The CDR3 contains 13 residues. The CDR3, as DNA: TGTGCCAGCAGTTACTCAAAGCAAGCTGAGCAGTTCTTC. Its protein product is CASSYSKQAEQFF.

The chain is built from TRBV9 and TRBJ2-2; D is perhaps TRBD2 (5 bases). The CDR3 covers 15 residues. Looked up from germline, CDR1 is SGDLS and CDR2 is YYNGEE. Trimming took 4 bases from V and 7 from J, leaving 17 bases between them. The DNA of the CDR3 is TGTGCCAGCAGCCGAATGGGATCGGGGAGCGGGGAGCTGTTTTTT. Protein product: CASSRMGSGSGELFF.

V gene TRBV5-1 combines with J gene TRBJ1-5; maybe TRBD1 (5 bases). Germline V gene lookup returns CDR1 SGHRS and CDR2 YFSETQ. Trimming shortened V by 0 bases and J by 0 bases, and 16 bases separated the two germline ends. The CDR3 has 18 residues. The CDR3 DNA follows: TGCGCCAGCAGCTTGGGGACATCGGACGGCTATAGCAATCAGCCCCAGCATTTT. Translation: CASSLGTSDGYSNQPQHF.

The V call is TRBV4-3, the J call TRBJ2-1, with 8 bases identical to TRBD2. The V segment lost 4 bases and the J segment 3 bases; nucleotides outside the gene matches: 11. Per the germline V gene, CDR1 is LGHNA and CDR2 is YSLEER. There are 17 residues in the CDR3. The CDR3: CASSPSGSAGGYNEQFF. The CDR3, as DNA: TGCGCCAGCAGCCCCTCTGGTTCGGCGGGAGGCTACAATGAGCAGTTCTTC.

The chain employs TRBV7-9 and TRBJ1-1; the match to TRBD1 covers 8 bases. The CDR3 runs to 12 residues. The germline V gene encodes CDR1 SEHNR and CDR2 FQNEAQ (reference sequence). V lost 3 bases, J lost 10 bases, and 4 bases stayed unmatched. DNA for the CDR3: TGTGCCAGCAGCTTTATCGACAGGGGAGCTTTCTTT. It encodes CASSFIDRGAFF.

The chain joins TRBV2 to TRBJ1-5, with D possibly matching TRBD1 (5 bases). Germline values: CDR1 SNHLY, CDR2 FYNNEI. Trimming cost V 3 bases and J 2 bases, with 11 bases left between them. The CDR3 is 15 amino acids. CDR3 residues: CASSERGSRNQPQHF. The CDR3 DNA sequence: TGTGCCAGCAGTGAGCGGGGCAGTCGCAATCAGCCCCAGCATTTT.

This sequence joins TRBV6-5 and TRBJ2-7; D gene ambiguous. Germline lookup yields CDR1 MNHEY and CDR2 SVGAGI. This CDR3 has 11 amino acids. The V gene lost 6 bases and the J gene lost 5 bases, with 8 bases spanning the gap. CDR3 protein: CASRSTHEQYF. The DNA for the CDR3 is TGTGCCAGCAGGTCTACTCACGAGCAGTACTTC.

This clone has just one count. The chain is built from TRBV28 and TRBJ2-7; 8 positions match TRBD1. V shed 4 bases, J shed 3 bases, and the junction held 14 bases outside the gene matches. The V gene's germline CDR1 is MDHEN and CDR2 SYDVKM. This CDR3 spans 17 amino acids. For the CDR3, the DNA is TGTGCCAGCAGTTCAACAACCGGGACAGGAAACTTCTACGAGCAGTACTTC. Its protein product is CASSSTTGTGNFYEQYF.

The V and J genes are TRBV7-9 and TRBJ1-5, with D tentatively TRBD1 (5 bases). V lost 6 bases, J lost 5 bases, and 11 bases lay in between. CDR3 length: 13 residues. Germline CDR1 SEHNR, CDR2 FQNEAQ (reference sequence). The CDR3 region has the DNA TGTGCCAGCAGTATCGGGGGTTATCAGCCCCAGCATTTT. The encoded protein is CASSIGGYQPQHF. Full variable domain (rest looked up from reference TRBV7-9 and TRBJ1-5): DTGVSQNPRHKITKRGQNVTFRCDPISEHNRLYWYRQTLGQGPEFLTYFQNEAQLEKSRLLSDRFSAERPKGSFSTLEIQRTEQGDSAMYLCASSIGGYQPQHFGDGTRLSIL.

This chain uses TRBV10-3 with TRBJ2-3; 10 bases match TRBD2. V gave up 3 bases and J gave up 3 bases; unmatched junction bases: 12. The CDR3 has 18 amino acids. Looked up from germline, CDR1 is ENHRY and CDR2 is SYGVKD. The CDR3 nucleotides are TGTGCCATCAGTGAAAGACTAGCGGGCGAGGGTAAGACAGATACGCAGTATTTT. It encodes CAISERLAGEGKTDTQYF.

This sequence joins TRBV5-1 and TRBJ1-3; the D is unclear. V lost 4 bases and J lost 0, with 8 bases in between. The CDR3 has 14 residues. CDR1 is SGHRS and CDR2 is YFSETQ in the germline V gene. CDR3 DNA sequence: TGCGCCAGCAGCCTGGGGAGCTCTGGAAACACCATATATTTT. Its protein is CASSLGSSGNTIYF.

The chain links TRBV25-1 to TRBJ2-1; a possible D gene is TRBD1 (5 bases). Trimming pared 4 bases from V and 4 bases from J, leaving 14 bases between. CDR1 and CDR2 from the germline V gene are MGHDK and SYGVNS. CDR3 length equals 15 residues. The CDR3 region is CASSGQGLRYNEQFF. CDR3 nucleotides: TGTGCCAGCAGTGGCCAGGGTTTAAGATACAATGAGCAGTTCTTC.

This sequence joins TRBV29-1 and TRBJ1-1; possibly TRBD1 for D (5 bases). Trimming shortened V by 7 bases and J by 5 bases, and 14 bases separated the two germline ends. This CDR3 spans 12 amino acids. Germline V lookup: CDR1 SQVTM, CDR2 ANQGSEA. CDR3 nucleotides: TGCAGCGCCTCCGCGGGGCGGACTGAAGCTTTCTTT. This codes for CSASAGRTEAFF. Complete variable domain (other parts from reference TRBV29-1 and TRBJ1-1): SAVISQKPSRDICQRGTSLTIQCQVDSQVTMMFWYRQQPGQSLTLIATANQGSEATYESGFVIDKFPISRPNLTFSTLTVSNMSPEDSSIYLCSASAGRTEAFFGQGTRLTVV.

This chain connects TRBV5-1 to TRBJ2-2, with D possibly matching TRBD1 (7 bases). V lost 4 bases to trimming and J lost 5 bases, with 15 bases between them. Per the germline V gene, CDR1 is SGHRS and CDR2 is YFSETQ. This CDR3 contains 15 residues. As DNA, the CDR3 is TGCGCCAGCAGCCAAGGAGGGGGCGCGACCGGGGAGCTGTTTTTT. It encodes CASSQGGGATGELFF.

The CDR3, as DNA: TGTGCCAGCAGCTTGGAGAGGCGCGAGCAGTACTTC. Translation: CASSLERREQYF. The chain joins TRBV5-6 to TRBJ2-7, with D unclear. The CDR3 loop spans 12 amino acids. The germline V and J ends were trimmed by 0 bases and 6 bases, with 7 bases remaining between them. CDR1 and CDR2 (germline): SGHDT, YYEEEE.

The rearrangement links TRBV6-1 to TRBJ2-6; D unclear. V was pared by 10 bases and J by 3 bases, with 10 bases between. CDR1 is MNHNS, CDR2 SASEGT, per germline. The length of the CDR3 is 13 residues. As DNA, the CDR3 is TGTGCCACCGAGACTGTTGGGGCCAACGTCCTGACTTTC. Protein product: CATETVGANVLTF.

This sequence joins TRBV28 and TRBJ1-1; 7 bases align to TRBD1. The germline gives CDR1 MDHEN, CDR2 SYDVKM. The length of the CDR3 is 13 residues. Trimming at V came to 6 bases and at J to 1 base, leaving 2 bases not matched to a gene. The CDR3, as DNA: TGTGCCAGCAGACGACAGGGGAACACTGAAGCTTTCTTT. This sequence encodes CASRRQGNTEAFF.

The CDR3 spells CASSQDGTGATSYTGELFF. In DNA, the CDR3 is TGCGCCAGCAGCCAAGATGGGACAGGCGCGACTTCTTACACCGGGGAGCTGTTTTTT. The chain is built from TRBV4-3 and TRBJ2-2; TRBD1 agrees at 8 bases. Germline trimming cut 0 bases from V and 3 bases from J; bases unmatched to any gene: 12. CDR1 is LGHNA, CDR2 YSLEER, per germline. The CDR3 contains 19 residues.